Detailed here is one TCR beta chain. This sample is part of a study of cytomegalovirus exposure and HLA in healthy donors. Germline V gene lookup returns CDR1 KGHSH and CDR2 LQKENI. The trim removed 5 bases at V and 6 bases at J, leaving 2 bases unmatched. There are 13 residues in the CDR3. The PCR had 60 Vbeta and 13 Jbeta primers. Measured with immunoSEQ multiplex PCR; TCRdb has only the in-frame clones, and not every one. The table records about 96,000 clones, about 70% of them present only once. This chain joins TRBV18 and TRBJ2-2, with 8 bases identical to TRBD1. Sequences were obtained from PBMCs. This clonotype originated in a female donor in good health and CMV-seropositive. CDR3 nucleotide sequence: TGTGCCAGCTCAAGGACAGGGCCCGGGGAGCTGTTTTTT. Translation: CASSRTGPGELFF. The full variable domain, its missing parts supplied by reference TRBV18 and TRBJ2-2, is NAGVMQNPRHLVRRRGQEARLRCSPMKGHSHVYWYRQLPEEGLKFMVYLQKENIIDESGMPKERFSAEFPKEGPSILRIQQVVRGDSAAYFCASSRTGPGELFFGEGSRLTVL.